The 20 T cell receptor beta chains listed next were all sequenced from one sample in a study of cytomegalovirus exposure and HLA in healthy donors. Researchers ran the PCR with 60 Vbeta and 13 Jbeta primers. The method was immunoSEQ multiplex PCR; TCRdb's version includes in-frame clones alone and lacks a portion of them. The sample includes about 130,000 clones, about 86% of them seen just once. The source material was PBMCs. The receptors were gathered from a man aged 18 to 30 in good health and CMV-seronegative.

The table lists this clone with a count of one. The V gene is TRBV11-2, the J gene TRBJ2-1; a weak D match, TRBD2 (7 bases). CDR1 is SGHAT, CDR2 FQNNGV, per germline. The CDR3 loop spans 17 amino acids. Trimming removed 1 base at V and 7 bases at J, with 20 bases between. The CDR3 sequence: CASSLGGGGALRNEQFF. CDR3 DNA: TGTGCCAGCAGCTTAGGTGGAGGGGGGGCTTTACGAAATGAGCAGTTCTTC.

The chain has TRBV5-1 and TRBJ1-2; D is perhaps TRBD1 (5 bases). V dropped 3 bases and J dropped 4 bases, with 10 bases sitting between them. CDR3 length equals 13 residues. Looked up from germline, CDR1 is SGHRS and CDR2 is YFSETQ. The CDR3 protein is CASSSDRSYGYTF. The DNA of the CDR3 is TGCGCCAGCAGCTCCGACAGAAGCTATGGCTACACCTTC.

This clone was counted once. This chain joins TRBV28 and TRBJ2-7; the match to TRBD1 covers 8 bases. V shed 6 bases, J shed 3 bases, and the junction held 4 bases outside the gene matches. Germline CDR1 is MDHEN and CDR2 is SYDVKM. The CDR3 contains 13 residues. The CDR3, as DNA: TGTGCCAGCAGAATCGACAGGGGCTACGAGCAGTACTTC. Translating gives CASRIDRGYEQYF. The full variable domain, in which reference TRBV28 and TRBJ2-7 provide the parts outside the CDR3, is DVKVTQSSRYLVKRTGEKVFLECVQDMDHENMFWYRQDPGLGLRLIYFSYDVKMKEKGDIPEGYSVSREKKERFSLILESASTNQTSMYLCASRIDRGYEQYFGPGTRLTVT.

The J gene is TRBJ1-2, the V gene TRBV10-1; D not resolved. This CDR3 has 13 residues. Trimming removed 5 bases from V and 4 bases from J, with 11 bases in between. The germline V gene has CDR1 WNHNN and CDR2 SYGVQD (reference sequence). Written as DNA, the CDR3 is TGCGCCAGCAGTCCGGGAGTCACCTATGGCTACACCTTC. Translation gives CASSPGVTYGYTF.

The rearrangement uses TRBV5-1 and TRBJ2-1; D gene uncertain. The CDR3 has 12 residues. Trimming shortened V by 4 bases and J by 4 bases, and 6 bases separated the two germline ends. Germline V lookup: CDR1 SGHRS, CDR2 YFSETQ. CDR3 protein: CASSAGYNEQFF. The CDR3 DNA is TGCGCCAGCAGCGCAGGATACAATGAGCAGTTCTTC. The variable domain in full, completed from reference TRBV5-1 and TRBJ2-1, reads KAGVTQTPRYLIKTRGQQVTLSCSPISGHRSVSWYQQTPGQGLQFLFEYFSETQRNKGNFPGRFSGRQFSNSRSEMNVSTLELGDSALYLCASSAGYNEQFFGPGTRLTVL.

The chain has TRBV10-3 and TRBJ1-1, with D tentatively TRBD1 (5 bases). Per the germline V gene, CDR1 is ENHRY and CDR2 is SYGVKD. V gave up 6 bases and J gave up 11 bases, with 22 bases separating them. The CDR3 has 14 residues. CDR3 sequence (DNA): TGTGCCATCAGCGGGGGAGGGTTGGAATTTGGGGCTTTCTTT. It translates to CAISGGGLEFGAFF.

The V and J genes are TRBV5-4 and TRBJ2-5; 7 nucleotides agree with TRBD1. This CDR3 has 12 amino acids. CDR1 is SGHNT and CDR2 is YYREEE in the germline V gene (reference sequence). V shed 1 base, J shed 12 bases, and the junction held 6 bases outside the gene matches. The CDR3 nucleotides are TGTGCCAGCAGCTTGAGAGACAGGGCCGAGTACTTC. Its protein product is CASSLRDRAEYF.

This clone was counted only a few times. At one of its ends the junction is not consistent with the germline gene, which may arise from a read error. This chain uses TRBV7-7 with TRBJ1-1, with TRBD1 matching 12 bases. There are 16 residues in the CDR3. CDR1 and CDR2 from the germline V gene are SSHAT and FNYEAQ (reference sequence). CDR3 in amino acids: CASRRRGDRGLTEAFF. CDR3 nucleotides: TGTGCTAGCAGGCGAAGGGGGGACAGGGGGCTTACTGAAGCTTTCTTT. The full variable domain, completed using reference TRBV7-7 and TRBJ1-1, is GAGVSQSPRYKVTKRGQDVTLRCDPISSHATLYWYQQALGQGPEFLTYFNYEAQPDKSGLPSDRFSAERPEGSISTLTIQRTEQRDSAMYRCASRRRGDRGLTEAFFGQGTRLTVV.

This clone was detected only a few times. The chain employs TRBV6-4 and TRBJ1-6; no definite D call. Trimming cost V 7 bases and J 7 bases, with 14 bases left between them. The CDR3 sequence is 14 residues long. The germline CDR1 and CDR2 sequences are MRHNA and SNTAGT. The CDR3 loop is CASKVTHRNSPLHF. As DNA, the CDR3 is TGTGCCAGCAAAGTAACTCACCGGAATTCACCCCTCCACTTT.

This chain links TRBV30 with TRBJ2-5; a weak D match, TRBD2 (5 bases). The germline gives CDR1 GTSNPN, CDR2 SVGIG (reference sequence). The length of the CDR3 is 16 residues. The V gene lost 0 bases and the J gene lost 5 bases, with 19 bases spanning the gap. CDR3 nucleotide sequence: TGTGCCTGGAGTGTACTTATAGACTCCAGAGGGGAGACCCAGTACTTC. It codes for CAWSVLIDSRGETQYF.

The chain recombines TRBV7-8 with TRBJ1-2, with 10 nucleotides matching TRBD1. CDR3 length: 17 residues. Germline V gene sequence: CDR1 SGHVS, CDR2 FQNEAQ. V shed 1 base, J shed 3 bases, and the junction held 8 bases outside the gene matches. CDR3 loop: CASSLGVTGGSYYGYTF. In DNA, the CDR3 is TGTGCCAGCAGCTTAGGGGTGACAGGGGGCTCCTACTATGGCTACACCTTC.

In this sample, this clone turned up a few times. CDR3 in amino acids: CATSTGTGARPPDGYTF. The CDR3 nucleotides are TGTGCCACCAGCACCGGGACAGGGGCTCGGCCCCCTGATGGCTACACCTTC. The chain employs TRBV15 and TRBJ1-2; 10 bases align to TRBD1. Germline V gene sequence: CDR1 LNHNV, CDR2 YYDKDF (reference sequence). With 4 bases clipped from V and 6 bases from J, the junction kept 14 bases outside the gene matches. This CDR3 contains 17 residues.

The chain links TRBV12-5 to TRBJ2-5; D might be TRBD1 (5 bases). Looked up from germline, CDR1 is LGHNT and CDR2 is FRNRAP. The CDR3 spans 15 residues. V shed 2 bases and J shed 0 bases, with 10 bases lying between them. The CDR3 is CASGLTNRYQETQYF. CDR3 in DNA: TGTGCTAGTGGTTTGACAAACAGGTACCAAGAGACCCAGTACTTC.

V gene TRBV7-3 combines with J gene TRBJ2-3; 7 nucleotides align to TRBD2. From germline, CDR1 is SGHTA and CDR2 FQGTGA. V lost 4 bases and J lost 2; bases outside the gene matches: 6. This CDR3 region has 15 residues. The DNA of the CDR3 is TGTGCCAGCAGCTCGGGACTACGGTTCACAGATACGCAGTATTTT. This sequence encodes CASSSGLRFTDTQYF.

The table lists this clone with a few counts. This chain links TRBV9 with TRBJ1-6, with 9 bases that match TRBD1. The germline CDR1 and CDR2 sequences are SGDLS and YYNGEE. The CDR3 is made up of 15 amino acids. Trimming cost V 4 bases and J 7 bases; bases outside gene matches: 6. CDR3 bases: TGTGCCAGCAGCCCCCGGGACAGGGTCAATTCACCCCTCCACTTT. Amino acids: CASSPRDRVNSPLHF.

This clone occurred once. The chain employs TRBV4-3 and TRBJ2-7; 9 bases agree with TRBD1. After removal of 4 bases from V and 1 base from J, the junction contained 2 bases not matched to a gene. Germline V CDR1 and CDR2: LGHNA, YSLEER. This CDR3 region has 14 residues. The CDR3 reads CASSPGTGSYEQYF. In DNA form, the CDR3 reads TGCGCCAGCAGCCCCGGGACAGGGTCCTACGAGCAGTACTTC.

The rearrangement joins TRBV4-2 to TRBJ2-5, with 8 bases lining up with TRBD2. This CDR3 is 17 amino acids long. CDR1 and CDR2 from the germline V gene are LGHNA and YNFKEQ. V lost 0 bases to trimming and J lost 5 bases; unmatched junction nucleotides: 11. The CDR3 loop reads CASSQDRRGDAPETQYF. The CDR3 DNA reads as TGTGCCAGCAGCCAAGATAGGCGGGGGGATGCCCCGGAGACCCAGTACTTC.

The chain combines TRBV19 with TRBJ1-6; D is possibly TRBD1 (6 bases). CDR1 is LNHDA and CDR2 is SQIVND in the germline V gene (reference sequence). Trimming stripped 7 bases from V and 9 bases from J, with 22 bases between. This CDR3 spans 16 amino acids. CDR3 DNA: TGTGCCAGTAACATCAATACAGGGCCACCGGGTTCACCCCTCCACTTT. This translates into CASNINTGPPGSPLHF.

This sequence joins TRBV30 and TRBJ2-7; D is unresolved. Germline V gene sequence: CDR1 GTSNPN, CDR2 SVGIG (reference sequence). The ends were cut back, 3 bases at V and 0 bases at J, with 12 bases in the middle. The CDR3 totals 14 residues. Here the CDR3 reads CAWRKPASSYEQYF. CDR3 nucleotides: TGTGCCTGGAGGAAACCAGCGAGCTCCTACGAGCAGTACTTC.

V and J are TRBV13 and TRBJ2-7, with 8 bases matching TRBD2. This CDR3 has 16 residues. Unmatched junction bases numbered 8, after V lost 2 bases and J lost 2 bases. The V gene's germline CDR1 is PRHDT and CDR2 FYEKMQ (reference sequence). The CDR3 DNA sequence: TGTGCCAGCAGCTTACGCGGGGGGCGAAAAACCTACGAGCAGTACTTC. This translates into CASSLRGGRKTYEQYF. The whole variable domain, filled in from reference TRBV13 and TRBJ2-7, reads AAGVIQSPRHLIKEKRETATLKCYPIPRHDTVYWYQQGPGQDPQFLISFYEKMQSDKGSIPDRFSAQQFSDYHSELNMSSLELGDSALYFCASSLRGGRKTYEQYFGPGTRLTVT.